The present TCR beta chain was sequenced within a study of graft-versus-host responses after intestinal transplantation. Irradiated, violet-dye-labeled stimulators (around 200,000) were plated alongside around 200,000 CFSE-labeled responders. From germline, CDR1 is MDHEN and CDR2 SYDVKM. Trimming pared 4 bases from V and 4 bases from J, leaving 16 bases between. The CDR3 is 15 amino acids. This clone is termed medium-sized. Only in-frame clones appear in the TCRdb table, and some are missing; sequencing was by immunoSEQ multiplex PCR. The data show about 21,000 clones, with less than 45% seen just once and 1.5% to 2% held by the top ten.

The J gene is TRBJ1-1, the V gene TRBV28; D is unresolved. The sequenced sample was alloreactive CD8+ T cells from a mixed lymphocyte reaction culture, obtained before intestinal transplant. Subset noted: CFSE-low proliferating T cells sorted from approximately six-day pre-transplant mixed lymphocyte reaction (GvH or HvG direction). This clonotype originated in a human patient who received an intestinal transplant. The CDR3 DNA reads TGTGCCAGCAGTTCGCGGGTTCCCCGGGCCACTGAAGCTTTCTTT. The encoded protein is CASSSRVPRATEAFF.